Listed here are 11 T cell receptor beta chains from one sample, sequenced in a study of Tregs in tolerant kidney transplant recipients. Profiling relied on immunoSEQ multiplex PCR, and the TCRdb table lists in-frame clones only, not all of them. The sample holds about 72,000 clones, roughly 92% seen once. Sequences were derived from CD8+ T cells from blood, sampled before the transplant. These receptors originate from a human donor who received a combined kidney and bone marrow transplant.

The genes are TRBV13 and TRBJ1-2, with D unclear. The CDR3 has 14 amino acids. Germline loops: CDR1 PRHDT, CDR2 FYEKMQ (reference sequence). Trimming pared 2 bases from V and 1 base from J, leaving 8 bases between. This CDR3 is CASSLRGNNYGYTF. DNA for the CDR3: TGTGCCAGCAGCTTACGGGGAAATAACTATGGCTACACCTTC. Complete variable domain (other parts from reference TRBV13 and TRBJ1-2): AAGVIQSPRHLIKEKRETATLKCYPIPRHDTVYWYQQGPGQDPQFLISFYEKMQSDKGSIPDRFSAQQFSDYHSELNMSSLELGDSALYFCASSLRGNNYGYTFGSGTRLTVV.

The J gene is TRBJ2-3, the V gene TRBV27, with a tentative D call TRBD2 (6 bases). The CDR3 is 15 residues long. CDR1 MNHEY and CDR2 SMNVEV come from the germline V gene (reference sequence). V lost 0 bases and J 2 bases, leaving 9 bases between the germline ends. The chain's CDR3 is CASSLSGGHTDTQYF. For the CDR3, the DNA is TGTGCCAGCAGTTTATCGGGGGGTCACACAGATACGCAGTATTTT.

V is TRBV27 and J is TRBJ2-1; possibly TRBD1 for D (5 bases). The CDR3 has 14 amino acids. From germline, CDR1 is MNHEY and CDR2 SMNVEV (reference sequence). V was trimmed by 0 bases and J by 7 bases, leaving 10 bases between them. CDR3 protein: CASSLSYRRNEQFF. The CDR3 DNA sequence: TGTGCCAGCAGTTTATCATACAGGCGGAATGAGCAGTTCTTC.

The chain has TRBV27 and TRBJ1-5; D is perhaps TRBD1 (6 bases). The CDR3 extends over 13 amino acids. V dropped 5 bases and J dropped 7 bases, with 12 bases sitting between them. Germline values: CDR1 MNHEY, CDR2 SMNVEV (reference sequence). The CDR3 DNA follows: TGTGCCAGCAGTCCACAGGGAGTCCAGCCCCAGCATTTT. This encodes CASSPQGVQPQHF.

This clone was observed a single time. The genes are TRBV9 and TRBJ1-1, with 7 bases matching TRBD1. Germline V gives CDR1 SGDLS, CDR2 YYNGEE. The junction had 13 bases not matched to a gene; V was cut back by 3 bases and J by 5 bases. The CDR3 extends over 16 amino acids. CDR3 bases: TGTGCCAGCAGCGGACCCGGGACAGTCAGTAATACTGAAGCTTTCTTT. As protein: CASSGPGTVSNTEAFF.

V usage is TRBV10-3 and J usage is TRBJ2-1, with D perhaps TRBD1 (6 bases). Germline CDR1 reads ENHRY; CDR2 reads SYGVKD. V was cut by 9 bases and J by 2 bases, with 17 bases left in between. The CDR3 sequence is 15 residues long. The CDR3 DNA reads TGTGCCATAGGGTTCAGGGGAAACACCTACAATGAGCAGTTCTTC. It translates to CAIGFRGNTYNEQFF.

The CDR3 region is CASSRTGDGYGYTF. CDR3 sequence (DNA): TGTGCCAGCAGCCGGACAGGGGACGGGTATGGCTACACCTTC. V usage is TRBV7-9 and J usage is TRBJ1-2; 9 bases are a match to TRBD1. V lost 5 bases to trimming and J lost 5 bases; unmatched junction nucleotides: 6. In germline, CDR1 is SEHNR, CDR2 FQNEAQ (reference sequence). The CDR3 is made up of 14 amino acids.

The chain employs TRBV19 and TRBJ2-1; TRBD2 matches 8 bases. Trimming at V came to 1 base and at J to 2 bases, leaving 7 bases not matched to a gene. CDR3 length: 17 residues. Germline values: CDR1 LNHDA, CDR2 SQIVND (reference sequence). CDR3 amino acids: CASSIAGGPSAYNEQFF. CDR3 bases: TGTGCCAGTAGTATAGCGGGAGGGCCCTCCGCCTACAATGAGCAGTTCTTC.

V and J are TRBV29-1 and TRBJ2-7, with 9 positions matching TRBD1. This CDR3 spans 13 amino acids. V gave up 4 bases and J gave up 6 bases; unmatched junction bases: 7. The germline gives CDR1 SQVTM, CDR2 ANQGSEA. In nucleotides, the CDR3 is TGCAGCGTTGGGGCGGACAGGGGTGGCGAGCAGTACTTC. This encodes CSVGADRGGEQYF.

The CDR3 region has the DNA TGTGCCACCACCCCGGGCGGGAGATCCACCGGGGAGCTGTTTTTT. This codes for CATTPGGRSTGELFF. V usage is TRBV15 and J usage is TRBJ2-2; 7 bases match TRBD2. Germline V gene sequence: CDR1 LNHNV, CDR2 YYDKDF (reference sequence). Trimming took 7 bases from V and 4 from J; bases not matched to a gene: 9. This CDR3 comprises 15 residues. Full variable domain (remainder filled in from reference TRBV15 and TRBJ2-2): DAMVIQNPRYQVTQFGKPVTLSCSQTLNHNVMYWYQQKSSQAPKLLFHYYDKDFNNEADTPDNFQSRRPNTSFCFLDIRSPGLGDTAMYLCATTPGGRSTGELFFGEGSRLTVL.

This clone was observed a single time. The rearrangement joins TRBV19 to TRBJ1-5; maybe TRBD1 (5 bases). The length of the CDR3 is 17 residues. Trimming removed 5 bases from V and 4 bases from J, with 21 bases in between. Germline V gene data show CDR1 as LNHDA and CDR2 as SQIVND (reference sequence). This CDR3 is CASSLGSEWGNNQPQHF. CDR3 sequence (DNA): TGTGCCAGTAGTTTGGGATCAGAGTGGGGCAATAATCAGCCCCAGCATTTT.